This TCR beta chain is from a study of neoadjuvant anti-PD-1 for oral cavity cancer. Germline CDR1 reads MDHEN; CDR2 reads SYDVKM. There are 19 residues in the CDR3. Trimming pared 1 base from V and 0 bases from J, leaving 19 bases between. The repertoire was sequenced with immunoSEQ multiplex PCR; TCRdb's copy has only in-frame clones and lacks some. The sample lists about 15,000 clones, approximately 67% seen once, with 2% to 2.5% in the top ten. The sequencing here drew on PBMCs, taken before nivolumab (anti-PD-1) treatment. This TCR came from a person aged 35-79 years with oral cavity squamous cell carcinoma. This chain uses TRBV28 with TRBJ1-5; weak D call: TRBD1 (5 bases). CDR3 loop: CASSLLAGTSFYSNQPQHF. The CDR3 bases are TGTGCCAGCAGTTTATTGGCAGGGACGTCATTTTATAGCAATCAGCCCCAGCATTTT.